These T cell receptor beta chains were read from a single sample in a study of Tregs in tolerant kidney transplant recipients. Using immunoSEQ multiplex PCR, the repertoire was profiled, and TCRdb retains in-frame clones only, with some absent. The table has about 240,000 clones, 80% to 85% seen once; the top ten hold around 0.64%. Source material: CD4+ T cells from blood. These TCRs come from a human donor in good health. Each CDR3 is given with its conserved first and last residue. Fields, in order: V gene, D gene, J gene, clone size, CDR3 protein, CDR3 DNA. The D gene is left open where the match is weak. Size is omitted from some rows. Given values are once, few, many or a class for expanded clones.

>TRBV19|-|TRBJ1-5|-
CASTESGFSNQPQHF
TGTGCCAGTACCGAGAGTGGGTTTAGCAATCAGCCCCAGCATTTT
>TRBV4-2|-|TRBJ2-5|-
CASSQEGAEETQYF
TGTGCCAGCAGCCAAGAGGGGGCGGAAGAGACCCAGTACTTC
>TRBV11-2|TRBD1|TRBJ1-6|-
CASSYTGGYSPLHF
TGTGCCAGCAGCTACACAGGGGGCTATTCACCCCTCCACTTT
>TRBV5-1|TRBD2|TRBJ2-1|-
CASSPGTAGVGNEQFF
TGCGCCAGCAGCCCCGGAACGGCGGGAGTGGGGAATGAGCAGTTCTTC
>TRBV5-1|-|TRBJ1-3|-
CASSLEGNSGNTIYF
TGCGCCAGCAGCTTGGAAGGGAACAGTGGAAACACCATATATTTT
>TRBV12-2|-|TRBJ2-3|-
CASRFYSGSEDTQYF
TGTGCAAGTCGCTTCTATAGCGGGAGCGAAGATACGCAGTATTTT
>TRBV10-1|TRBD2|TRBJ2-3|-
CASSGRERGRDTQYF
TGCGCCAGCAGTGGTCGGGAGCGCGGGAGGGATACGCAGTATTTT
>TRBV5-1|-|TRBJ1-1|few
CASSLDAGGTEAFF
TGCGCCAGCAGCTTGGATGCGGGAGGGACTGAAGCTTTCTTT
>TRBV13|-|TRBJ1-3|few
CASSFGNTIYF
TGTGCCAGCAGCTTCGGAAACACCATATATTTT
>TRBV4-1|TRBD1|TRBJ1-1|-
CASSQQGGYEAFF
TGCGCCAGCAGCCAGCAGGGGGGTTATGAAGCTTTCTTT
>TRBV5-1|-|TRBJ2-2|-
CASSFERSNTGELFF
TGCGCCAGCAGCTTCGAGCGGTCGAACACCGGGGAGCTGTTTTTT
>TRBV6-5|-|TRBJ2-2|-
CASSVRDGSTGELFF
TGTGCCAGCAGTGTCCGGGACGGCTCCACCGGGGAGCTGTTTTTT
>TRBV30|TRBD1|TRBJ1-2|-
CAWSVGQGSNYGYTF
TGTGCCTGGAGTGTGGGACAGGGATCTAACTATGGCTACACCTTC
>TRBV5-6|-|TRBJ2-7|-
CASSLTRRSYEQYF
TGTGCCAGCAGTTTAACGAGACGCTCCTACGAGCAGTACTTC
>TRBV7-7|-|TRBJ2-1|-
CASSPRDGGHEQFF
TGTGCTAGCAGCCCCCGGGACGGTGGGCATGAGCAGTTCTTC
>TRBV11-2|-|TRBJ2-7|-
CASSLSPDDPYEQYF
TGTGCCAGCAGCTTAAGCCCGGACGACCCCTACGAGCAGTACTTC
>TRBV5-1|-|TRBJ1-1|-
CASSLAGMNTEAFF
TGCGCCAGCAGCTTGGCAGGGATGAACACTGAAGCTTTCTTT
>TRBV5-5|-|TRBJ2-2|-
CASSMRFAGELFF
TGTGCCAGCAGCATGAGATTCGCCGGGGAGCTGTTTTTT
>TRBV13|TRBD2|TRBJ2-1|-
CASSSGVLAAYNEQFF
TGTGCCAGCAGCTCCGGGGTACTAGCGGCTTACAATGAGCAGTTCTTC
>TRBV6-1|TRBD1|TRBJ1-1|-
CASSDLGTANTEAFF
TGTGCCAGCAGTGATCTAGGGACAGCTAACACTGAAGCTTTCTTT
>TRBV19|-|TRBJ2-7|-
CASSNTPGISYEQYF
TGTGCCAGTAGTAACACTCCCGGGATCTCCTACGAGCAGTACTTC
>TRBV5-1|-|TRBJ2-1|-
CASRYGASYNEQFF
TGCGCCAGCCGCTACGGGGCCTCCTACAATGAGCAGTTCTTC
>TRBV7-8|-|TRBJ1-1|few
CASSLVIAHEAFF
TGTGCCAGCAGCTTAGTAATAGCGCATGAAGCTTTCTTT
>TRBV29-1|-|TRBJ2-1|-
CSVDAQHPTYNEQFF
TGCAGCGTTGACGCTCAACATCCTACGTACAATGAGCAGTTCTTC
>TRBV2|-|TRBJ2-3|-
CASRGRITSTDTQYF
TGTGCCAGCAGGGGACGGATTACTAGCACAGATACGCAGTATTTT
>TRBV2|-|TRBJ2-7|-
CASSDYGLSYEQYF
TGTGCCAGCAGTGATTATGGGCTCTCCTACGAGCAGTACTTC
>TRBV15|-|TRBJ2-7|-
CATSIEGYEQYF
TGTGCCACCAGCATCGAAGGCTACGAGCAGTACTTC
>TRBV5-1|-|TRBJ1-4|-
CASSTGECNEKLFF
TGCGCCAGCAGCACGGGGGAGTGTAATGAAAAACTGTTTTTT
>TRBV5-1|-|TRBJ1-1|-
CASSPARGYGKNTEAFF
TGCGCCAGCAGCCCGGCTCGGGGATACGGGAAGAACACTGAAGCTTTCTTT
>TRBV6-5|TRBD1|TRBJ1-1|-
CASSYSRDRNTEAFF
TGTGCCAGCAGTTACTCGAGGGACAGGAACACTGAAGCTTTCTTT
>TRBV11-1|TRBD1|TRBJ1-3|-
CASRDRGSGNTIYF
TGTGCCAGCAGGGACAGGGGTTCCGGAAACACCATATATTTT
>TRBV7-9|-|TRBJ1-1|-
CASSYGTVNTEAFF
TGTGCCAGCAGCTACGGGACTGTGAACACTGAAGCTTTCTTT
>TRBV5-1|TRBD1|TRBJ2-7|-
CASSLVRDSDSYEQYF
TGCGCCAGCAGCTTGGTGAGGGACAGTGATTCCTACGAGCAGTACTTC
>TRBV6-4|-|TRBJ1-1|once
CASITGVEAFF
TGTGCCAGTATAACGGGGGTTGAAGCTTTCTTT
>TRBV7-9|-|TRBJ1-2|once
CASSSPGGYYGYTF
TGTGCCAGCAGCTCCCCGGGGGGATACTATGGCTACACCTTC
>TRBV4-2|TRBD2|TRBJ2-7|-
CASSPGLAGTYEQYF
TGTGCCAGCAGCCCGGGACTAGCGGGGACCTACGAGCAGTACTTC
>TRBV11-2|TRBD2|TRBJ2-3|-
CASRRAGGSSTDTQYF
TGTGCCAGCAGGCGAGCGGGAGGGTCTAGCACAGATACGCAGTATTTT
>TRBV6-4|-|TRBJ1-1|-
CASSVERTFHTEAFF
TGTGCCAGCAGTGTCGAAAGGACGTTCCACACTGAAGCTTTCTTT
>TRBV19|-|TRBJ1-1|-
CASSVRTEAFF
TGTGCCAGTAGTGTAAGGACTGAAGCTTTCTTT
>TRBV20-1|-|TRBJ1-1|-
CSAHGGAKAFF
TGCAGTGCGCATGGGGGGGCAAAAGCTTTCTTT
>TRBV7-3|TRBD1|TRBJ1-2|-
CASSRFRGDGYTF
TGTGCCAGCAGCCGATTCAGGGGGGATGGCTACACCTTC